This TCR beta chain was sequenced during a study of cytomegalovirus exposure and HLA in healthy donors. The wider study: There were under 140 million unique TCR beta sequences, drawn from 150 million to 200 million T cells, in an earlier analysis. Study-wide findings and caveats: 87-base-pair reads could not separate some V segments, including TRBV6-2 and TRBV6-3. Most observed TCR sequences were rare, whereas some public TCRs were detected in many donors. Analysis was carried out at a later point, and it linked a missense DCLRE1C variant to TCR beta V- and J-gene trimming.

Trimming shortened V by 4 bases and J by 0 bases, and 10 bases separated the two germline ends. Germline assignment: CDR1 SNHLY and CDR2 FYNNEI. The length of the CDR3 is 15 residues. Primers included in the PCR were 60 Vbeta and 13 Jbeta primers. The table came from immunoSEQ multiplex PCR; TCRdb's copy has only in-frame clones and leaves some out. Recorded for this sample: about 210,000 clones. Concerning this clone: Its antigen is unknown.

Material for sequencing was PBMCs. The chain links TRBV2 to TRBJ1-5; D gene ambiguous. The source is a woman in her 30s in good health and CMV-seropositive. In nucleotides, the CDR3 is TGTGCCAGCAGTGTCCAGATTTATAGCAATCAGCCCCAGCATTTT. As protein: CASSVQIYSNQPQHF. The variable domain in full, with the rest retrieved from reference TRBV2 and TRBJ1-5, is EPEVTQTPSHQVTQMGQEVILRCVPISNHLYFYWYRQILGQKVEFLVSFYNNEISEKSEIFDDQFSVERPDGSNFTLKIRSTKLEDSAMYFCASSVQIYSNQPQHFGDGTRLSIL.